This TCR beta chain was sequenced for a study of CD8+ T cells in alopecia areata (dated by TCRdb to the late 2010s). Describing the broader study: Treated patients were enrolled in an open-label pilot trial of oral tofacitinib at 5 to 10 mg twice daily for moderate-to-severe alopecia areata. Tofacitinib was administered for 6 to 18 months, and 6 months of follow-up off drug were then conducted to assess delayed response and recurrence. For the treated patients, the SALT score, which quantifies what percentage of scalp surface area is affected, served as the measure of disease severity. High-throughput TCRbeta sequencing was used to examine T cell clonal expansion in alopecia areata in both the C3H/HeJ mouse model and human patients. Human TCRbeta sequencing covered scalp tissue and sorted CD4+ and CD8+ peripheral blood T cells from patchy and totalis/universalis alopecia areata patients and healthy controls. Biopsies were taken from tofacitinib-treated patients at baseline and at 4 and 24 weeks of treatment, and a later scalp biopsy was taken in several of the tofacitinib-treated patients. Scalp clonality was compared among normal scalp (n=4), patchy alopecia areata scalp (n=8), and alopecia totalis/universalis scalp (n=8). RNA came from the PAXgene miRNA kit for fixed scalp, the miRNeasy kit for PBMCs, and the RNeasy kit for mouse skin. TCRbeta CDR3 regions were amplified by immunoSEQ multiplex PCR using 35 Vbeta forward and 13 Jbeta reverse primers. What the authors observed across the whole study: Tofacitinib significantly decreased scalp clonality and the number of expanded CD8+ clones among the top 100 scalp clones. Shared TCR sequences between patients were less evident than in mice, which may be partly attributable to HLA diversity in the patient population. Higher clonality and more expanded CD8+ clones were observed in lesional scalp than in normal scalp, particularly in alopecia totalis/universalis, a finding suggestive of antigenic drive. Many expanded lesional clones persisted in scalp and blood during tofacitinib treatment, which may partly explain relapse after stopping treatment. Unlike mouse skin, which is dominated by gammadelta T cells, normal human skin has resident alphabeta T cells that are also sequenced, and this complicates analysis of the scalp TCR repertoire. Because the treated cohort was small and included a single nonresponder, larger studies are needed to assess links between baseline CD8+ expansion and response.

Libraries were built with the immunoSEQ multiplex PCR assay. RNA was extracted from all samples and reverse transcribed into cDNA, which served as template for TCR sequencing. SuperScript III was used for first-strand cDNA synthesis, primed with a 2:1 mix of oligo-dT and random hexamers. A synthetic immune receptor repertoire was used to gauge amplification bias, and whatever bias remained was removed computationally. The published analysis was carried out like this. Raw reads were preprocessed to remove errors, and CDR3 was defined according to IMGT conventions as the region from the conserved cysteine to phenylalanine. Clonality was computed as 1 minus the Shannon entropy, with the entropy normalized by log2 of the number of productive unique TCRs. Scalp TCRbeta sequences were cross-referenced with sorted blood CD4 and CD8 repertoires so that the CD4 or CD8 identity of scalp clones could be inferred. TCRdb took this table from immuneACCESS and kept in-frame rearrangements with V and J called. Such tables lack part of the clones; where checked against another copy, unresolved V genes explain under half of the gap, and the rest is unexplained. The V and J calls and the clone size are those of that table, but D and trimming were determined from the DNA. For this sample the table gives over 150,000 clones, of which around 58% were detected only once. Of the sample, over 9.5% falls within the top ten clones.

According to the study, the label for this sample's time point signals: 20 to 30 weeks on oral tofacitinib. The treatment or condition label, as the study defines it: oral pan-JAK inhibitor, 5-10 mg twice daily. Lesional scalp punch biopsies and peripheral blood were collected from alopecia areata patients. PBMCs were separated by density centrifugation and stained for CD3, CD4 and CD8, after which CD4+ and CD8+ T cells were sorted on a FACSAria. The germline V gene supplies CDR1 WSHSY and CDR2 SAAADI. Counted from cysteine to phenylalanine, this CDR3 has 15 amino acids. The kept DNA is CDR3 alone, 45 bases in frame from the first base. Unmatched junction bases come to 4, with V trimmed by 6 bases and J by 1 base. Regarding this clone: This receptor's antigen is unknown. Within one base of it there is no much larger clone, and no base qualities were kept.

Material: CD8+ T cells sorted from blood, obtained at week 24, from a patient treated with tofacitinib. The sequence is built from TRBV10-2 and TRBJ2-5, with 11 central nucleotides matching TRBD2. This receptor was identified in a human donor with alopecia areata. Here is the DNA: TGCGCCAGCAGAGCTAGCGGGGGGTTCCAAGAGACCCAGTACTTC. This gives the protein CASRASGGFQETQYF.